This paragraph covers one TCR beta chain sequence. This sample stems from a study of T cell changes during pregnancy in multiple sclerosis. Only in-frame clones appear in the TCRdb table, and some are missing; sequencing was by immunoSEQ multiplex PCR. Among approximately 88,000 clones listed, roughly 95% were seen once. Germline trimming cut 2 bases from V and 1 base from J; bases unmatched to any gene: 3. This CDR3 is built from 15 residues. Germline V gene data show CDR1 as SGHRS and CDR2 as YFSETQ. The chain links TRBV5-1 to TRBJ2-7; TRBD2 matches 10 bases. The sequence derives from a female donor with multiple sclerosis, enrolled in a pregnancy study. This sample comprised peripheral blood, obtained in the second trimester of pregnancy. The CDR3 region has the DNA TGCGCCAGCAGCTTTACTAGCGGGAAGTCCTACGAGCAGTACTTC. Translating gives CASSFTSGKSYEQYF.